This TCR beta chain is drawn from a study of a mutant IDH1 vaccine in newly diagnosed glioma. The CDR3 has 15 amino acids. Deletions cut 4 bases from V and 1 base from J, with 13 bases between. Germline assignment: CDR1 SEHNR and CDR2 FQNEAQ (reference sequence). Produced via immunoSEQ multiplex PCR; TCRdb's table is partial and in-frame only. The top ten clones hold roughly 4% of a sample with about 65,000 clones, about 88% of them seen once. A remark on this clone: Its antigen is not known.

The time point: week 23, last vaccination. Each dose delivered 300 ug of mutant IDH1 20-mer peptide subcutaneously with imiquimod. New IDH1-mutant, ATRX-lost WHO grade 3 or 4 astrocytomas occurred in donors. The genes are TRBV7-9 and TRBJ1-1; a possible D gene is TRBD1 (6 bases). The clonotype was recovered from a man aged 25 to 40 with glioma. The sample here was PBMCs, taken from a glioma patient whose treatment included an IDH1 peptide vaccine. This CDR3 is CASSSRDNANTEAFF. DNA for the CDR3: TGTGCCAGCAGCTCCCGGGACAACGCGAACACTGAAGCTTTCTTT. Based on the CDR3 plus reference TRBV7-9 and TRBJ1-1, the full variable domain is DTGVSQNPRHKITKRGQNVTFRCDPISEHNRLYWYRQTLGQGPEFLTYFQNEAQLEKSRLLSDRFSAERPKGSFSTLEIQRTEQGDSAMYLCASSSRDNANTEAFFGQGTRLTVV.